The clone carrying this T cell receptor (beta chain) occurred once. V was trimmed by 5 bases and J by 6 bases, leaving 23 bases between them. The CDR3 extends over 17 amino acids. CDR1 is SGHTA and CDR2 is FQGNSA in the germline V gene. The data derive from a study of T cell changes during pregnancy in multiple sclerosis. TCRdb's copy holds only in-frame clones and misses some; the assay was immunoSEQ multiplex PCR. Of tens of thousands of clones in the sample, roughly 92% were seen once. This specimen consisted of peripheral blood, obtained in the third trimester of pregnancy. The chain employs TRBV7-2 and TRBJ2-1, with a weak D call TRBD2 (7 bases). The sequence came from a female donor in good health, enrolled as a control in a pregnancy study. CDR3 loop: CASSPPRGATFRNEQFF. CDR3 nucleotide sequence: TGTGCCAGCAGCCCCCCTCGGGGGGCCACCTTTCGCAATGAGCAGTTCTTC.